This T cell receptor beta chain was identified during a study of blood T cell repertoires in COVID-19. As for the study in general: Sites in the United States, Italy and Spain provided acute and convalescent COVID-19 samples. T cells, B-cell-depleted T cells, or PBMCs supplied cDNA or gDNA.

The germline V gene encodes CDR1 MDHEN and CDR2 SYDVKM. The length of the CDR3 is 18 residues. V shed 4 bases and J 2 bases; nucleotides not matched to a gene: 8. Under the authors' procedure: Reference gene primers were amplified, and this amplification served to estimate nucleated cell counts. TCRdb's table, derived via immunoSEQ multiplex PCR, lists solely in-frame clones and lacks some. That table supplies the V and J calls and clone size; D and trimming were determined from the DNA. The table shows about 300,000 clones, with approximately 88% occurring only once. This clonotype was obtained from a woman aged 25 to 45 who had recovered from COVID-19. The genes are TRBV28 and TRBJ2-3; 14 nucleotides match TRBD2. Sequenced material: peripheral blood. The CDR3 nucleotides are TGTGCCAGCAGTTCCCCCGGGACTAGCGGGGGTCCCACAGATACGCAGTATTTT. Its translation is CASSSPGTSGGPTDTQYF.